A selection of T cell receptor beta chains follows, all from one sample in a study of blood T cells in healthy people across ages. In TCRdb, the 5' RACE reads were re-called with MiXCR into one record per CDR3 protein. This sample has 700,000 to 950,000 distinct CDR3 sequences, with 58% found just once. The sample was blood. The source is a young man in good health. The conserved cysteine and the conserved F or W are not part of the CDR3 here.

V: TRBV3-1
J: TRBJ1-1
CDR3: ASSQDTTVSTEAF

V: TRBV20-1
J: TRBJ2-3
CDR3: SARGATDTQY

V: TRBV20-1
J: TRBJ1-1
CDR3: SAKQWNTEAF

V: TRBV29-1
J: TRBJ2-1
CDR3: SGIGGVSSYNEQF

V: TRBV20-1
J: TRBJ1-2
CDR3: SARNFQLKDSNYGYT

V: TRBV7-2
J: TRBJ2-7
CDR3: ASSRQLSAISYEQY

V: TRBV27
J: TRBJ1-5
CDR3: ASSFGGSNNQPQH

V: TRBV6-2/TRBV6-3
J: TRBJ2-4
CDR3: ASSYGGAGEGKNIQY

V: TRBV2
J: TRBJ2-7
CDR3: ASILGLAGGPDPYEQY

V: TRBV2
J: .
CDR3: ASSTHSPQETQY

V: TRBV7-6
J: TRBJ2-3
CDR3: ASSLEGSGGYTDTQY

V: TRBV9
J: TRBJ2-1
CDR3: ASSYGTSGGNEQF

V: TRBV7-8
J: TRBJ1-5
CDR3: ASSLGSGNQPQH

V: TRBV28
J: TRBJ2-5
CDR3: ASTIRGRETQY

V: TRBV7-2
J: TRBJ2-5
CDR3: ASRTGTSGRVETQY

V: TRBV3-1
J: TRBJ2-7
CDR3: ASSQDPGTLYEQY

V: TRBV6-2/TRBV6-3
J: TRBJ2-1
CDR3: ASGSSRLYEQF

V: TRBV10-3
J: TRBJ2-7
CDR3: AVSELGAVYEQY

V: TRBV6-2/TRBV6-3
J: TRBJ2-5
CDR3: ASSYPPRAGGETQY

V: TRBV2
J: TRBJ2-7
CDR3: ASSDVAEQY

V: TRBV7-2
J: TRBJ2-1
CDR3: ASSLNAATYFYNEQF

V: TRBV9
J: TRBJ2-1
CDR3: ASSATAGGNGANEQF

V: TRBV9
J: TRBJ2-3
CDR3: ASSATSGSVYTQY

V: TRBV3-1
J: TRBJ2-1
CDR3: ASSHDRGQF

V: TRBV7-2
J: TRBJ2-7
CDR3: ASSVLGNYEQY

V: TRBV29-1
J: TRBJ1-1
CDR3: SASPDSTEAF

V: TRBV29-1
J: TRBJ1-4
CDR3: SVAPKGIGEKLF

V: TRBV20-1
J: TRBJ2-5
CDR3: SARDGGTIETQY

V: TRBV9
J: TRBJ2-7
CDR3: ASSPTGGWYEQY

V: TRBV20-1
J: TRBJ2-5
CDR3: SAPGGLLETQY

V: TRBV6-2/TRBV6-3
J: TRBJ1-1
CDR3: ASSPTLDRAFEAF

V: TRBV30
J: TRBJ2-5
CDR3: AWGRQDQY

V: TRBV5-6
J: TRBJ2-1
CDR3: ASSLASEQF

V: TRBV4-1
J: TRBJ2-3
CDR3: ASSQQRLAGERETDTQY

V: TRBV7-2
J: TRBJ2-1
CDR3: ASSVIQFGAEQF

V: TRBV2
J: TRBJ2-7
CDR3: ATQGGTTSYEQY

V: TRBV20-1
J: TRBJ2-7
CDR3: SAKNNEQY

V: TRBV2
J: .
CDR3: ASGRDGTTYEQY

V: TRBV5-1
J: TRBJ2-1
CDR3: ASSSYTNEQF

V: TRBV5-1
J: TRBJ2-1
CDR3: ASSLAPQGSYNEQF

V: TRBV2
J: TRBJ2-3
CDR3: ASSGLGTDTQY

V: TRBV7-2
J: TRBJ2-1
CDR3: ASSFQRGEQF

V: TRBV7-2
J: TRBJ2-7
CDR3: ASTQRRSMAGLPGGYEQY

V: TRBV7-2
J: TRBJ1-2
CDR3: ASSLADGNYGYT

V: TRBV7-9
J: TRBJ1-2
CDR3: ASSSGIQGADGYT

V: TRBV5-1
J: TRBJ2-1
CDR3: ASSLPGTSGGLGEQF

V: TRBV7-9
J: TRBJ1-2
CDR3: ASSLDGTGYGYT

V: TRBV28
J: TRBJ2-1
CDR3: ASSLFVSYNEQF

V: TRBV7-9
J: TRBJ2-7
CDR3: ASSSRLDRARGYEQY

V: TRBV4-1
J: TRBJ2-7
CDR3: ASSQVGGAGEQY

V: TRBV18
J: TRBJ1-5
CDR3: ASSPGVLNQPQH

V: TRBV4-2
J: TRBJ2-7
CDR3: ASSQEGTSGHEQY

V: TRBV2
J: TRBJ2-7
CDR3: ASSPWSGITSYEQY

V: TRBV6-6
J: TRBJ2-3
CDR3: ASSYSRRGTSTDTQY

V: TRBV5-1
J: TRBJ1-2
CDR3: ASSLPGIYGHT

V: TRBV9
J: TRBJ2-1
CDR3: ASSVAPANEQF

V: TRBV9
J: TRBJ2-5
CDR3: ASSVDNSGKTQY

V: TRBV20-1
J: TRBJ2-7
CDR3: SARGLLLAESDEQY